This TCR beta chain was identified during a study of response to subunit inactivated influenza vaccine. Findings and limits, study-wide: Each seasonal flu vaccination may recruit only limited new T cells, authors suggested.

This clonotype has at least ten counts. Its antigen is not known. Trimming removed 6 bases from V and 0 bases from J, with 9 bases in between. The CDR3 is 13 residues long. MiXCR, applied by TCRdb to the RT-PCR reads, yields one record per CDR3 protein. The sample records around 850,000 distinct CDR3 sequences, roughly 20% being singletons. The source is a man aged 45 to 65 who received an inactivated influenza vaccine. This specimen consisted of PBMCs from blood, obtained less than 6 days after vaccination. This chain uses TRBV12-3 or TRBV12-4 with TRBJ2-7; no definite D call. As DNA, the CDR3 is TGTGCCAGCAGACCCACGGCCTCCTACGAGCAGTACTTC. It yields the protein CASRPTASYEQYF.